A selection of T cell receptor beta chains follows, all from one sample in a study of T cell responses to AZD1222 COVID-19 vaccine. Libraries were prepared by immunoSEQ multiplex PCR; TCRdb keeps only in-frame clonotypes and omits some of them. The sample holds 90,000 to 150,000 clones, 70% to 90% seen once. The material was peripheral blood, obtained on day 0 of AZD1222 vaccination. These receptors all come from an adult in good health. The CDR3 runs from the conserved cysteine through the conserved F or W. The D gene is left open where the match is weak. Expanded clones are given a class, and other clones once, few, many or no size at all.

TRBV6-5,.,.,TRBJ1-5,CASSPGPHSNQPQHF,TGTGCCAGCAGCCCAGGGCCCCATAGCAATCAGCCCCAGCATTTT
TRBV28,.,.,TRBJ1-5,CASNPGGVQPQHF,TGTGCCAGCAACCCGGGGGGGGTCCAGCCCCAGCATTTT
TRBV10-3,.,.,TRBJ1-3,CAIRETDLSGNTIYF,TGTGCCATCAGGGAGACCGACCTCTCTGGAAACACCATATATTTT
TRBV12-5,.,.,TRBJ1-2,CASGLVNGGYTF,TGTGCTAGTGGTTTGGTAAATGGAGGCTACACCTTC
TRBV9,.,.,TRBJ2-5,CASSVGTGGDGETQYF,TGTGCCAGCAGCGTAGGCACAGGAGGGGACGGAGAGACCCAGTACTTC
TRBV4-2,.,TRBD2,TRBJ2-1,CASSQEPSGGSYNEQFF,TGTGCCAGCAGCCAAGAGCCTAGCGGGGGCTCCTACAATGAGCAGTTCTTC
TRBV24-1,.,TRBD1,TRBJ1-4,CAAGTVDEKLFF,TGTGCCGCCGGGACAGTTGATGAAAAACTGTTTTTT
TRBV5-1,.,.,TRBJ2-3,CASSSGPKDTQYF,TGCGCCAGCAGCTCGGGGCCTAAAGATACGCAGTATTTT
TRBV14,.,TRBD2,TRBJ2-1,CASSPPLAPNTPKGQFF,TGTGCCAGCAGCCCACCACTAGCGCCTAACACCCCCAAGGGGCAGTTCTTC
TRBV5-5,.,.,TRBJ1-3,CASSLEAFGNTIYF,TGTGCCAGCAGCTTGGAGGCATTCGGAAACACCATATATTTT
TRBV14,.,TRBD1,TRBJ1-2,CASSPDRAYGYTF,TGTGCCAGCAGTCCCGACAGGGCGTATGGCTACACCTTC
TRBV7-9,.,TRBD2,TRBJ2-1,CASNGLGQAGAYNEQFF,TGTGCCAGCAACGGACTAGGTCAAGCGGGAGCCTACAATGAGCAGTTCTTC
TRBV5-4,.,TRBD1,TRBJ1-2,CASSYRTGKSYGYTF,TGTGCCAGCAGCTACCGGACAGGGAAGAGTTATGGCTACACCTTC
TRBV6-5,.,TRBD1,TRBJ1-6,CASITTGWSSPLHF,TGTGCCAGCATTACGACAGGGTGGAGTTCACCCCTCCACTTT
TRBV10-3,.,.,TRBJ1-5,CAISVGGGNQPQHF,TGTGCCATCAGTGTCGGGGGGGGGAATCAGCCCCAGCATTTT
TRBV9,.,TRBD1,TRBJ1-4,CASIAREGATNEKLFF,TGTGCCAGCATCGCCCGGGAGGGGGCTACTAATGAAAAACTGTTTTTT
TRBV13,.,.,TRBJ1-2,CASTKTVGGYTF,TGTGCCAGCACCAAGACTGTAGGCGGCTACACCTTC
TRBV5-6,.,.,TRBJ1-1,CASSLGVNTEAFF,TGTGCCAGCAGCTTGGGGGTGAACACTGAAGCTTTCTTT
TRBV19,.,TRBD2,TRBJ2-3,CASSIGGGPSGNLLFADTQYF,TGTGCCAGTAGTATAGGCGGCGGGCCTAGCGGGAATCTACTTTTTGCAGATACGCAGTATTTT
TRBV7-3,.,TRBD2,TRBJ2-3,CASSSNPNAGVGDTQYF,TGTGCCAGCAGCTCCAATCCCAATGCGGGAGTGGGGGATACGCAGTATTTT
TRBV7-3,.,TRBD2,TRBJ2-3,CASSLRSSGRGSTDTQYF,TGTGCCAGCAGCTTAAGGTCTAGCGGGAGGGGGAGCACAGATACGCAGTATTTT
TRBV30,.,TRBD1,TRBJ2-2,CAWSGGQGGNTGELFF,TGTGCCTGGAGCGGGGGACAGGGGGGGAACACCGGGGAGCTGTTTTTT
TRBV5-6,once,.,TRBJ2-7,CASSLARDLAFPPYEQYF,TGTGCCAGCAGCTTGGCACGGGATCTAGCGTTTCCCCCCTACGAGCAGTACTTC
TRBV7-2,.,TRBD1,TRBJ2-3,CASSSGQGSTDTQYF,TGTGCCAGCAGCTCGGGACAGGGAAGCACAGATACGCAGTATTTT
TRBV5-4,.,.,TRBJ1-2,CASSLQGTPGYTF,TGTGCCAGCAGCCTCCAAGGGACCCCTGGCTACACCTTC
TRBV2,once,.,TRBJ2-5,CASSPRDAQGGETQYF,TGTGCCAGCAGTCCTCGGGACGCCCAGGGTGGGGAGACCCAGTACTTC
TRBV2,.,.,TRBJ1-5,CASSTDSNQPQHF,TGTGCCAGCAGTACAGATAGCAATCAGCCCCAGCATTTT
TRBV6-4,.,.,TRBJ1-1,CASSEQGNTEAFF,TGTGCCAGCAGTGAACAGGGGAACACTGAAGCTTTCTTT
TRBV9,.,.,TRBJ2-7,CASSVGGIDYEQYF,TGTGCCAGCAGCGTAGGCGGGATCGACTACGAGCAGTACTTC
TRBV15,.,TRBD1,TRBJ1-5,CATSRDSNTGEGNQPQHF,TGTGCCACCAGCAGAGATAGTAACACAGGGGAAGGCAATCAGCCCCAGCATTTT
TRBV19,.,TRBD2,TRBJ2-1,CASSGLAGGNEQFF,TGTGCCAGTAGTGGGCTAGCGGGGGGGAATGAGCAGTTCTTC
TRBV10-3,.,.,TRBJ2-1,CAISEGGTSQFEQFF,TGTGCCATCAGTGAGGGCGGGACTTCCCAATTTGAGCAGTTCTTC
TRBV19,.,TRBD2,TRBJ2-7,CASSDSGRVDEQYF,TGTGCCAGTAGTGACAGCGGGAGGGTCGACGAGCAGTACTTC
TRBV24-1,.,TRBD2,TRBJ2-1,CATSDSRLTGGNEQFF,TGTGCCACCAGTGATTCGCGACTAACGGGAGGGAATGAGCAGTTCTTC
TRBV6-5,.,TRBD2,TRBJ2-7,CASSSPGLTSYEQYF,TGTGCCAGCAGTTCGCCGGGACTAACCTCCTACGAGCAGTACTTC
TRBV2,.,TRBD1,TRBJ2-7,CASFEQGAAEQYF,TGTGCCAGCTTCGAGCAGGGGGCCGCCGAGCAGTACTTC
TRBV7-9,.,.,TRBJ1-5,CASSRGGLNQPQHF,TGTGCCAGCAGTAGGGGGGGCCTCAATCAGCCCCAGCATTTT
TRBV19,.,.,TRBJ2-7,CASSISGSSYEQYF,TGTGCCAGTAGTATTTCTGGAAGCTCCTACGAGCAGTACTTC
TRBV19,.,TRBD1,TRBJ2-5,CASSQGQGLETQYF,TGTGCCAGTAGCCAGGGACAGGGTTTAGAGACCCAGTACTTC
TRBV23-1,once,.,TRBJ2-3,CASSPSLGTDTQYF,TGCGCCAGCAGTCCCTCTTTAGGCACAGATACGCAGTATTTT
TRBV5-1,.,TRBD1,TRBJ1-1,CASSLWDRGPGSLTEAFF,TGCGCCAGCAGCTTGTGGGACAGGGGGCCAGGGTCCCTAACTGAAGCTTTCTTT
TRBV30,.,.,TRBJ2-2,CAWSGRFGELFF,TGTGCCTGGAGTGGGAGGTTCGGGGAGCTGTTTTTT